The 10 T cell receptor beta chains in this list originate from one sample, sequenced in a study of graft-versus-host responses after intestinal transplantation. Profiled with immunoSEQ multiplex PCR; TCRdb holds only in-frame clones, not every one. The sample includes fewer than 30,000 clones, 80% to 90% of them seen just once. The specimen comprised PBMCs, sampled nearly 470 days after intestinal transplant. The origin of the receptors is a human patient who received an intestinal transplant, so some T cells may come from the graft donor.

V usage is TRBV21-1 and J usage is TRBJ2-1; the table's D call TRBD2 went unverified against the DNA. TRBV21-1 is a known pseudogene. The CDR3 contains 14 residues. CDR3 residues: CASTQESSYNEQFF. The CDR3 DNA reads TGTGCCAGCACCCAAGAGTCCTCCTACAATGAGCAGTTCTTC.

The chain couples TRBV13 to TRBJ2-7; no reliable D call. From germline, CDR1 is PRHDT and CDR2 FYEKMQ (reference sequence). Trimming shortened V by 5 bases and J by 5 bases, and 7 bases separated the two germline ends. CDR3 length equals 11 residues. Written as DNA, the CDR3 is TGTGCCAGCAGCCTGGCTAACGAGCAGTACTTC. This codes for CASSLANEQYF.

The chain joins TRBV27 to TRBJ1-1, with 7 bases aligning to TRBD1. Germline CDR1 reads MNHEY; CDR2 reads SMNVEV (reference sequence). Trimming cost V 1 base and J 4 bases; bases outside gene matches: 3. CDR3 length equals 14 residues. The CDR3 bases are TGTGCCAGCAGTTTATTCCCAGGGGGCACTGAAGCTTTCTTT. It specifies CASSLFPGGTEAFF.

The gene calls are TRBV18 and TRBJ2-1; 7 bases map to TRBD2. Germline CDR1 and CDR2: KGHSH and LQKENI. After removal of 0 bases from V and 7 bases from J, the junction contained 9 bases not matched to a gene. The CDR3 runs to 16 residues. This chain's CDR3 is CASSPPSLATKNEQFF. CDR3 DNA sequence: TGTGCCAGCTCACCACCGTCACTAGCGACTAAAAATGAGCAGTTCTTC.

This chain links TRBV6-5 with TRBJ2-5; D perhaps matches TRBD2 (5 bases). V lost 3 bases, J lost 5 bases, and 19 bases lay in between. The CDR3 has 16 amino acids. Per germline, CDR1 MNHEY and CDR2 SVGAGI. CDR3 bases: TGTGCCAGCAGTTATTCCCGGGCCCATTCGGGGGAGACCCAGTACTTC. This encodes CASSYSRAHSGETQYF.

Only one count was recorded for this clone. V is TRBV27 and J is TRBJ2-7, with 10 positions matching TRBD1. Losses at the gene ends were 4 bases for V and 4 bases for J; bases not matched to a gene: 10. Germline values: CDR1 MNHEY, CDR2 SMNVEV (reference sequence). The CDR3 is 16 residues long. Here the CDR3 reads CASSSHRQGAWYEQYF. CDR3 in DNA: TGTGCCAGCAGTTCACACCGACAGGGGGCATGGTACGAGCAGTACTTC.

The chain recombines TRBV5-1 with TRBJ2-7, with D perhaps TRBD2 (6 bases). The V and J ends lost 4 bases and 1 base respectively, with 6 bases between them. In germline, CDR1 is SGHRS, CDR2 YFSETQ. This CDR3 spans 12 amino acids. CDR3 residues: CASSGGSYEQYF. The CDR3 nucleotides are TGCGCCAGCAGCGGGGGGTCCTACGAGCAGTACTTC.

The J gene is TRBJ2-1, the V gene TRBV5-1; D perhaps matches TRBD1 (6 bases). V lost 4 bases and J lost 6, with 29 bases in between. Germline loops: CDR1 SGHRS, CDR2 YFSETQ. This CDR3 comprises 19 residues. For the CDR3, the DNA is TGCGCCAGCAGCCCTCGGTGGGGGCAAGCGGAGGCCGTTGCCAATGAGCAGTTCTTC. Its translation is CASSPRWGQAEAVANEQFF.

The chain has TRBV6-1 and TRBJ2-7; tentatively, D is TRBD1 (5 bases). Per the germline V gene, CDR1 is MNHNS and CDR2 is SASEGT. The V end was cut by 6 bases, the J end by 2 bases, with 14 bases between. The CDR3 runs 14 residues. Here the CDR3 DNA reads TGTGCCAGCAGAGGGGCGCCTCCGACCTACGAGCAGTACTTC. Translating it yields CASRGAPPTYEQYF.

The chain links TRBV7-9 to TRBJ1-2; 8 positions agree with TRBD1. The germline CDR1 and CDR2 sequences are SEHNR and FQNEAQ (reference sequence). Trimming cost V 0 bases and J 9 bases; bases outside gene matches: 6. The CDR3 extends over 14 amino acids. The CDR3 sequence is CASSLAAGGVSYTF. The DNA of the CDR3 is TGTGCCAGCAGCTTAGCGGCAGGGGGCGTTAGCTACACCTTC. Together with reference TRBV7-9 and TRBJ1-2, the CDR3 gives the full variable domain: DTGVSQNPRHKITKRGQNVTFRCDPISEHNRLYWYRQTLGQGPEFLTYFQNEAQLEKSRLLSDRFSAERPKGSFSTLEIQRTEQGDSAMYLCASSLAAGGVSYTFGSGTRLTVV.